The present TCR beta chain was sequenced within a study of blood T cell repertoires in COVID-19. Overall study context: Donors in the United States, Italy and Spain gave samples during acute or convalescent COVID-19.

The V and J ends lost 5 bases and 0 bases, in that order; junction bases with no gene match: 5. Germline CDR1 is MNHEY and CDR2 is SVGEGT. CDR3 length: 15 residues. The protocol was immunoSEQ multiplex PCR, while the TCRdb copy is restricted to in-frame clones and leaves out a portion. The sample gives approximately 40,000 clones, more than 85% of which show up once; less than 6% is in the top ten. The sequencing input was peripheral blood. J is TRBJ1-1 and V is TRBV6-2 or TRBV6-3; 8 bases line up with TRBD1. This TCR was recovered from a woman older than 75 with acute or convalescent COVID-19. The CDR3 bases are TGTGCCAGCAGTCGGACAGGGAATTTGAACACTGAAGCTTTCTTT. Translating it yields CASSRTGNLNTEAFF.